The 2 T cell receptor beta chains below come from one sample, sequenced in a study of brain T cells in children with intractable seizures (dated by TCRdb to the early 2020s). Sample time point, as interpreted from the label and publication: resected brain tissue, or blood drawn just prior to surgery. The library came from the immunoSEQ multiplex PCR assay. Imported from immuneACCESS, the table was reduced by TCRdb to in-frame sequences with V and J called. These copies leave out some clones; in studies compared against another copy, an unresolved V gene accounts for under half, and the cause of the remainder is not known. Recorded for this sample are 60,000 to 65,000 clones; around 96% of them occurred a single time. Of the sample, roughly 0.38% is held by the ten largest clones. The material was peripheral blood, obtained at surgery. These receptors were taken from a boy less than two years old with focal cortical dysplasia and intractable seizures.

This chain uses TRBV5-5 with TRBJ2-2; the D gene is possibly TRBD1 (6 bases). Germline V gives CDR1 SGHKS, CDR2 YYEKEE (reference sequence). The CDR3 sequence is 19 residues long. Trimming shortened V by 1 base and J by 5 bases, and 24 bases separated the two germline ends. The DNA of the CDR3 is TGTGCCAGCAGCTTGATGAGGGGGTGGAACCCTTACCCGACCGGGGAGCTGTTTTTT. Amino acid sequence: CASSLMRGWNPYPTGELFF.

This chain uses TRBV7-9 with TRBJ2-4; D gene unclear. V lost 11 bases and J 5 bases, leaving 16 bases between the germline ends. There are 13 residues in the CDR3. Germline lookup yields CDR1 SEHNR and CDR2 FQNEAQ (reference sequence). The CDR3: CAGLDVGENIQYF. CDR3 DNA: TGTGCCGGTTTGGACGTTGGGGAAAACATTCAGTACTTC.